The TCR beta chain under discussion was sequenced for a study of radiation and T cells in renal cell carcinoma. Study-wide findings and caveats: From baseline, blood top tumor clonotypes peaked at 2 weeks post-radiation.

Repertoires were generated with immunoSEQ multiplex PCR, while TCRdb's copy carries only in-frame clones and drops some. In the table there are more than 60,000 clones, less than 85% of which are singletons. In regard to this clone: Antigen: not known.

Germline CDR1 reads KGHSH; CDR2 reads LQKENI. V dropped 2 bases and J dropped 1 base, with 5 bases sitting between them. The CDR3 length is 14 residues. The time point: blood 4 weeks post-SBRT, at nephrectomy. Sample treatment: 15 Gy SBRT to primary tumor, nephrectomy 4 weeks later. Nephrectomy followed 15 Gy stereotactic body radiation by 4 weeks. Radiation-treated patients gave blood at baseline, week 2 and week 4. The tumor was a clear cell renal cell carcinoma. The sequence was obtained from a woman aged 60 to 75 with renal cell carcinoma. The specimen was blood, collected from a patient whose treatment included radiotherapy and nephrectomy. The chain is built from TRBV18 and TRBJ2-2, with no clear D. CDR3 protein: CASSPGENTGELFF. The CDR3 DNA is TGTGCCAGCTCACCAGGAGAGAACACCGGGGAGCTGTTTTTT.